This is a list of T cell receptor beta chains from one sample in a study of T-cell memory formation after mild COVID-19. TCRdb processed the 5' RACE reads anew with MiXCR; each CDR3 protein has one entry. The table lists roughly 510,000 distinct CDR3 sequences, roughly a sixth of them singletons. Specimen: PBMCs or a T cell subset sorted from them (not recorded which). The origin of the receptors is an adult woman who had mild COVID-19 (a few samples of this study predate the infection). Cell type and time point are not known. The CDR3 runs from the conserved cysteine through the conserved F or W. A D gene is named only where the DNA matches it firmly. A row's size may be missing; if present it is once, few, many or a size class.

clone_size	d_call	v_call	j_call	cdr3_nt	cdr3_aa
few	.	TRBV6-6	TRBJ1-2	TGTGCCAGCAGTTACAAGACGGCTGATGGCTACACCTTC	CASSYKTADGYTF
.	.	TRBV2	TRBJ2-7	TGTGCCAGCACCACCCCCGGGTCGAATTACGAGCAGTACTTC	CASTTPGSNYEQYF
.	.	TRBV5-1	TRBJ1-5	TGCGCCAGCAGCCGCTATCAGGGACCCAATCAGCCCCAGCATTTT	CASSRYQGPNQPQHF
.	TRBD1	TRBV7-7	TRBJ2-1	TGTGCCAGCAGTATTGGACAGGGGGCGTTCAATGAGCAGTTCTTC	CASSIGQGAFNEQFF
.	.	TRBV7-7	TRBJ2-7	TGTGCCAGCAGCGTAGGAAGGAGGCACGACGAGCAGTACTTC	CASSVGRRHDEQYF
.	.	TRBV19	TRBJ1-3	TGTGCCAGTACCCCGGGAGTAACGTCTGGAAACACCATATATTTT	CASTPGVTSGNTIYF
many	TRBD1	TRBV4-1	TRBJ2-7	TGCGCCAGCAGCCAAGATCAACGGAACAGGGGAAACTTGTACTTC	CASSQDQRNRGNLYF
.	TRBD1	TRBV5-1	TRBJ2-7	TGCGCCAGCGGATTTGGGACAGGGGGCTCCTACGAGCAGTACTTC	CASGFGTGGSYEQYF
many	TRBD1	TRBV6-5	TRBJ2-7	TGTGCCAGCAGTTACTCCAAACCGGGACAGGGGGCCTACGAGCAGTACTTC	CASSYSKPGQGAYEQYF
.	TRBD1	TRBV11-2	TRBJ2-2	TGTGCCAGCAGCAGAGACAGGGACACCGGGGAGCTGTTTTTT	CASSRDRDTGELFF
many	TRBD2	TRBV5-1	TRBJ2-3	TGCGCCAGCAGCTTCCTTAAAACGGGACTAGTGAGCACAGATACGCAGTATTTT	CASSFLKTGLVSTDTQYF
.	.	TRBV4-1	TRBJ1-4	TGCGCCAGCAGCCAAGGGGGCGCGGGAGGGGAAAAACTGTTTTTT	CASSQGGAGGEKLFF
few	.	TRBV11-2	TRBJ1-1	TGTGCCAGCAGCTTATCAACCTATGAAGCTTTCTTT	CASSLSTYEAFF
.	TRBD1	TRBV4-1	TRBJ1-4	TGCGCCAGCAGCCAAGGGACAGGGGGGGATCCTAATGAAAAACTGTTTTTT	CASSQGTGGDPNEKLFF
.	.	TRBV6-2/TRBV6-3	TRBJ2-2	TGTGCCAGCCGCAACCGGAGGGGGGCGATTGGCGGGGAGCTGTTTTTT	CASRNRRGAIGGELFF
.	TRBD1	TRBV7-2	TRBJ1-4	TGTGCCAGCAGCCTCGGACAGGGAGTTAATGAAAAACTGTTTTTT	CASSLGQGVNEKLFF
.	TRBD1	TRBV28	TRBJ2-4	TGTGCCAGCAGTGGTACAGGGGGCGCGAATCTCTCTGGAAACATTCAGTACTTC	CASSGTGGANLSGNIQYF
.	.	TRBV6-2/TRBV6-3	TRBJ1-2	TGTGCCAGCAGTTACTTTAACTATGGCTACACCTTC	CASSYFNYGYTF
few	TRBD1	TRBV11-2	TRBJ2-1	TGTGCCAGCAGCGGGACAGGGAATGAGCAGTTCTTC	CASSGTGNEQFF
few	.	TRBV27	TRBJ1-6	TGTGCCAGCAGTTTATCGTCGGGGATTATGGGACCCCTCCACTTT	CASSLSSGIMGPLHF
.	TRBD2	TRBV6-4	TRBJ2-1	TGTGCCAGCAGCCCCGGGACTAGCGGGAGTAGTGAGCAGTTCTTC	CASSPGTSGSSEQFF
few	.	TRBV6-2/TRBV6-3	TRBJ2-1	TGTGCCAGCAGTTCCACAGGCCAGGGGGGGCAGTTCTTC	CASSSTGQGGQFF
few	.	TRBV7-9	TRBJ1-2	TGTGCCAGCAGCTTAGCGGAACAGGCTACCTACTATGGCTACACCTTC	CASSLAEQATYYGYTF
few	TRBD2	TRBV11-3	TRBJ2-3	TGTGCCAGCAGCCCCAGACTAGCGGGGGACCCAGATACGCAGTATTTT	CASSPRLAGDPDTQYF
.	TRBD2	TRBV12-3/TRBV12-4	TRBJ2-1	TGTGCCAGCACCTATCTCGGGGGAGGGGAGCAGTTCTTC	CASTYLGGGEQFF